One T cell receptor (beta chain) is described in this entry. The sample is drawn from a study of blood T cell repertoires in COVID-19. Study-level information: Acute-phase and convalescent COVID-19 samples originated in the United States, Italy and Spain. T cells, B-cell-depleted T cells, or PBMCs provided the cDNA or gDNA that served as material.

The CDR3 totals 18 residues. Germline V gene sequence: CDR1 MNHEY, CDR2 SMNVEV (reference sequence). Trimming took off 6 bases at V and 4 bases at J, with 22 bases between the two ends. Authors' analysis steps: Reference gene primer amplification in the assay estimated nucleated cell counts. The table came from immunoSEQ multiplex PCR; TCRdb's copy has only in-frame clones and leaves some out. V, J and clone size were drawn from that table, and D and trimming were deduced from the DNA. The table includes 110,000 or so clones, around 90% detected once. Input material: peripheral blood. The TCR sequence derives from a human donor in a cohort sampled during active COVID-19. This chain joins TRBV27 and TRBJ2-6; D perhaps matches TRBD2 (6 bases). CDR3 coding DNA: TGTGCCAGCAGCCCCATCCGGGGAGGCCAAGGGGGGGCCAACGTCCTGACTTTC. Translation gives CASSPIRGGQGGANVLTF.